One and the same sample provided the 9 T cell receptor beta chains below, sequenced in a study of T cells after posttransplantation cyclophosphamide. A marrow graft followed busulfan-fludarabine conditioning, with cyclophosphamide on days +3 and +4. TCRdb keeps only in-frame clones here, not all; method: immunoSEQ multiplex PCR. This table holds 35,000 to 50,000 clones, 90% found once. The material was PBMCs, obtained less than 70 days after allogeneic stem cell transplant with posttransplant cyclophosphamide. These receptors were collected from a male patient in his sixties who received an allogeneic stem cell transplant from a related donor and was CMV-positive. Some T cells may be transferred from the graft donor.

The J gene is TRBJ2-7, the V gene TRBV30; 8 nucleotides line up with TRBD2. The CDR3 extends over 14 amino acids. The junction had 6 bases not matched to a gene; V was cut back by 4 bases and J by 1 base. Germline lookup yields CDR1 GTSNPN and CDR2 SVGIG (reference sequence). The CDR3 sequence is CAWNGLAGSYEQYF. CDR3 in DNA: TGTGCCTGGAACGGGCTAGCGGGTTCCTACGAGCAGTACTTC.

This clone was seen a single time. For the CDR3, the DNA is TGTGCCAGCAGCTTAGGTCAACTAGCGGGGGGACGGGAGCAGTTCTTC. Its protein is CASSLGQLAGGREQFF. The chain couples TRBV11-2 to TRBJ2-1, with 12 bases matching TRBD2. In germline, CDR1 is SGHAT, CDR2 FQNNGV. Trimming took 1 base from V and 10 from J; bases not matched to a gene: 8. The CDR3 is 16 residues long.

V usage is TRBV5-1 and J usage is TRBJ1-2, with TRBD1 as a possible D gene (6 bases). Trimming took 0 bases from V and 3 from J, leaving 6 bases between them. The CDR3 is 13 amino acids. Germline V gene data show CDR1 as SGHRS and CDR2 as YFSETQ. The CDR3 loop is CASSLDRDYGYTF. The DNA of the CDR3 is TGCGCCAGCAGCTTGGACAGGGACTATGGCTACACCTTC.

The CDR3, as DNA: TGTGCCAGCAGTTTAGACACCCCCAACTACAATGAGCAGTTCTTC. It codes for CASSLDTPNYNEQFF. The chain uses TRBV27 and TRBJ2-1, with unresolved D. This CDR3 comprises 15 residues. CDR1 and CDR2 (germline): MNHEY, SMNVEV (reference sequence). Trimming took off 2 bases at V and 3 bases at J, with 11 bases between the two ends.

V and J are TRBV6-1 and TRBJ1-1; D is uncertain. Germline assignment: CDR1 MNHNS and CDR2 SASEGT. The CDR3 totals 13 residues. V lost 5 bases and J lost 0, with 7 bases in between. As DNA, the CDR3 is TGTGCCAGCAGTAAAACAGTGAACACTGAAGCTTTCTTT. It codes for CASSKTVNTEAFF.

The rearrangement joins TRBV2 to TRBJ1-2; 8 nucleotides align to TRBD1. Trimming cost V 6 bases and J 12 bases; bases outside gene matches: 6. Germline CDR1 SNHLY, CDR2 FYNNEI. This CDR3 region has 11 residues. As DNA, the CDR3 is TGTGCCAGCAGCGAGGACAGGGATAACACCTTC. Encoded protein: CASSEDRDNTF.

The genes are TRBV6-4 and TRBJ2-1, with 9 bases aligning to TRBD2. CDR1 is MRHNA and CDR2 is SNTAGT in the germline V gene. J gave up 4 bases and V 6 bases, and 4 bases lay outside the gene matches. The CDR3 covers 14 residues. DNA of the CDR3: TGTGCCAGCAGCTGGACTAGCGAATACAATGAGCAGTTCTTC. It is translated as CASSWTSEYNEQFF.

This sequence joins TRBV5-1 and TRBJ2-3; D is uncertain. The ends were cut back, 6 bases at V and 1 base at J, with 12 bases in the middle. The CDR3 has 14 amino acids. Germline V gives CDR1 SGHRS, CDR2 YFSETQ. The CDR3 bases are TGCGCCAGCACTTCGGGTCCAGGCACAGATACGCAGTATTTT. Its protein is CASTSGPGTDTQYF. Together with reference TRBV5-1 and TRBJ2-3, the CDR3 gives the full variable domain: KAGVTQTPRYLIKTRGQQVTLSCSPISGHRSVSWYQQTPGQGLQFLFEYFSETQRNKGNFPGRFSGRQFSNSRSEMNVSTLELGDSALYLCASTSGPGTDTQYFGPGTRLTVL.

V is TRBV19 and J is TRBJ1-5; 8 positions agree with TRBD1. CDR1 LNHDA and CDR2 SQIVND come from the germline V gene (reference sequence). The junction had 3 bases not matched to a gene; V was cut back by 7 bases and J by 1 base. The CDR3 length is 14 residues. Here the CDR3 reads CASNGQGSNQPQHF. The CDR3 DNA sequence: TGTGCCAGTAATGGACAGGGCAGCAATCAGCCCCAGCATTTT.